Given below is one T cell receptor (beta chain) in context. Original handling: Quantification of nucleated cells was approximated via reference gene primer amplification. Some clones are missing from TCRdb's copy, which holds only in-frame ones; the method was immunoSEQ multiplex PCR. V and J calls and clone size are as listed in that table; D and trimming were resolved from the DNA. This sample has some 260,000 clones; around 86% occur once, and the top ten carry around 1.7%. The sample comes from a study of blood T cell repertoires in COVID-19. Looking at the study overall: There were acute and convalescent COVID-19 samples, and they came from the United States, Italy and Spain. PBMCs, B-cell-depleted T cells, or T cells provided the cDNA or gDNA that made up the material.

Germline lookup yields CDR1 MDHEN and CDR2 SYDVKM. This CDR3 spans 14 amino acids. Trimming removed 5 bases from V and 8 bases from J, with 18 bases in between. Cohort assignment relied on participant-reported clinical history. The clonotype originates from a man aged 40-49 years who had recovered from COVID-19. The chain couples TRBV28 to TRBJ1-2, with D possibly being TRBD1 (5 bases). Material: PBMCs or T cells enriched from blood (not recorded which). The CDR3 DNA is TGTGCCAGCAGTCCCCCCGACAGCCTGGGGGGCTACACCTTC. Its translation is CASSPPDSLGGYTF.